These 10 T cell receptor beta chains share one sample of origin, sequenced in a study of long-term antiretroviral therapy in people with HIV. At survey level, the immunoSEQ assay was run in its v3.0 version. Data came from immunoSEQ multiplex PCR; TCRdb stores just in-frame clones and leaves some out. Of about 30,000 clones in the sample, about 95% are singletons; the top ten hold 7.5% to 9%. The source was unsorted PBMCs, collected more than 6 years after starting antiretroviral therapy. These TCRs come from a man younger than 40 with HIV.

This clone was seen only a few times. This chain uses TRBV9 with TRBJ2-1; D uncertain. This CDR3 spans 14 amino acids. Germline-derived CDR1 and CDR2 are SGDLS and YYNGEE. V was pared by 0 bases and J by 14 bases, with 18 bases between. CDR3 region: CASSVEGLLASEFF. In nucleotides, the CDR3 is TGTGCCAGCAGCGTAGAGGGCCTTTTGGCGTCGGAGTTCTTC. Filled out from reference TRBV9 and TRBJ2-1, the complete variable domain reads DSGVTQTPKHLITATGQRVTLRCSPRSGDLSVYWYQQSLDQGLQFLIQYYNGEERAKGNILERFSAQQFPDLHSELNLSSLELGDSALYFCASSVEGLLASEFFGPGTRLTVL.

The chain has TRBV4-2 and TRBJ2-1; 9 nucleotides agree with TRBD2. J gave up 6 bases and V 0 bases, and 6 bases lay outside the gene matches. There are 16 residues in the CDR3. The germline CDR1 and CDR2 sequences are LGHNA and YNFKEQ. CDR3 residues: CASSQDESGGPNEQFF. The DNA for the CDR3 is TGTGCCAGCAGCCAAGATGAGAGCGGGGGGCCCAATGAGCAGTTCTTC.

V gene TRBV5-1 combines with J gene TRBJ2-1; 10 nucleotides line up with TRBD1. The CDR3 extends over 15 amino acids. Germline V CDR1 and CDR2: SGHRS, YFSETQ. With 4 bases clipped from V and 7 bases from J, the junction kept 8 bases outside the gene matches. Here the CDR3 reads CASSVGQGNRNEQFF. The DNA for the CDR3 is TGCGCCAGCAGCGTGGGACAGGGGAATCGAAATGAGCAGTTCTTC.

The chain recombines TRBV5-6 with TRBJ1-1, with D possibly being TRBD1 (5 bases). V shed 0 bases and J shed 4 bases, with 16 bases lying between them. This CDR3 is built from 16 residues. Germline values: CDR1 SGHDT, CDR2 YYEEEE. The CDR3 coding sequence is TGTGCCAGCAGCTTGGGGCCCGGGGGGTTGAGCACTGAAGCTTTCTTT. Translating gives CASSLGPGGLSTEAFF.

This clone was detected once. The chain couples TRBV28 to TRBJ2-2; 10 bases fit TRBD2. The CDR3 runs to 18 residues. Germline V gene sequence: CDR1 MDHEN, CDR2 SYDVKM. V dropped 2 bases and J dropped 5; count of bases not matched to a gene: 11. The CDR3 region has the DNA TGTGCCAGCAGTTTAGCCGGTAGCGGGAGGTCAGGTACCGGGGAGCTGTTTTTT. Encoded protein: CASSLAGSGRSGTGELFF.

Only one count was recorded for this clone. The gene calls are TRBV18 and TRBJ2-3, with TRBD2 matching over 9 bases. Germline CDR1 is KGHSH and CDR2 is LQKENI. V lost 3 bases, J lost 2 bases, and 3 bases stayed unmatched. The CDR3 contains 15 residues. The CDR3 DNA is TGTGCCAGCTCACCGACTAGCGGCTACACAGATACGCAGTATTTT. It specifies CASSPTSGYTDTQYF.

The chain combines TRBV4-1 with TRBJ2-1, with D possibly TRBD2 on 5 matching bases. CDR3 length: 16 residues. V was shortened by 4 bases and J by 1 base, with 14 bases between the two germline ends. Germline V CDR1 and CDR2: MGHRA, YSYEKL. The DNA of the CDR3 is TGCGCCAGCAGCCTGCCGGGGTTTCCGTCCTACAATGAGCAGTTCTTC. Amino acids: CASSLPGFPSYNEQFF.

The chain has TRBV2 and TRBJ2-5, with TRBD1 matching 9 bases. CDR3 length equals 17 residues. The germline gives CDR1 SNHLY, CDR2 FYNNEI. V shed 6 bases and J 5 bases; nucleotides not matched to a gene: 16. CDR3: CASSKPDRGPTEETQYF. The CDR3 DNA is TGTGCCAGCAGCAAACCGGACAGGGGCCCTACGGAGGAGACCCAGTACTTC. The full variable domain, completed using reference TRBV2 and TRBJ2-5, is EPEVTQTPSHQVTQMGQEVILRCVPISNHLYFYWYRQILGQKVEFLVSFYNNEISEKSEIFDDQFSVERPDGSNFTLKIRSTKLEDSAMYFCASSKPDRGPTEETQYFGPGTRLLVL.

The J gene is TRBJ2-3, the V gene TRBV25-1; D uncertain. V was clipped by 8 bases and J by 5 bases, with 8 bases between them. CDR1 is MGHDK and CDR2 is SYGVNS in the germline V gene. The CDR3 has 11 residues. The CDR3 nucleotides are TGTGCCAGCTCGACTGGAGATACGCAGTATTTT. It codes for CASSTGDTQYF.

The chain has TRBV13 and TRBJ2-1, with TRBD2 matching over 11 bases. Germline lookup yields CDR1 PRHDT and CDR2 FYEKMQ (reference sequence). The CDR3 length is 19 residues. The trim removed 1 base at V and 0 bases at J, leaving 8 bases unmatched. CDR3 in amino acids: CASSLVGSGRVFSYNEQFF. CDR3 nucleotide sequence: TGTGCCAGCAGCTTAGTCGGTAGCGGGAGGGTGTTCTCCTACAATGAGCAGTTCTTC.